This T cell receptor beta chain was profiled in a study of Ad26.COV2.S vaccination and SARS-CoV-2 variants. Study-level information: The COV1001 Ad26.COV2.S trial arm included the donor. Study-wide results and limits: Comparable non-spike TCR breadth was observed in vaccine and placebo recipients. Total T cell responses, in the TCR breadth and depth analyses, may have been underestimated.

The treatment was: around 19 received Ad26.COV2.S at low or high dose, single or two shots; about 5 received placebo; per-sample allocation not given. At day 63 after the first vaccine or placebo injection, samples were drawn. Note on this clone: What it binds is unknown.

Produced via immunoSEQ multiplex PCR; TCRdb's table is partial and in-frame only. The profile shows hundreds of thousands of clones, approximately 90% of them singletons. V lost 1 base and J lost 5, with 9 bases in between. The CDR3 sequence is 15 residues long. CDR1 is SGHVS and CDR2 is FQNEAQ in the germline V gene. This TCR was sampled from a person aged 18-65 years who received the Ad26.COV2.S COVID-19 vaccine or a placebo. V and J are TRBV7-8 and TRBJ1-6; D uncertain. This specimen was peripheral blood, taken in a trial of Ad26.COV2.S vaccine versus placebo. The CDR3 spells CASSLVATNNSPLHF. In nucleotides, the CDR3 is TGTGCCAGCAGCTTAGTAGCGACTAATAATTCACCCCTCCACTTT.